These 15 T cell receptor beta chains were all obtained from the same sample, sequenced in a study of post-analysis software for immune sequencing data. Study-level findings and limits: Roughly 5 TRBV segments, TRBV5-6, TRBV5-1 and TRBV20-1 among them, were found more frequent in patients than controls.

Their target antigens are unknown. Libraries were made from TCR beta cDNA, and they carried unique molecular identifiers. TCRdb reprocessed the PCR reads with MiXCR, giving one entry per CDR3 protein. The sample includes hundreds of thousands of distinct CDR3 sequences, roughly 29% of them seen just once. Input material: blood. Receptors originate from a girl between 5 and 17 years old with multiple sclerosis.

The CDR3 region is CASGLTSRGSQYF. DNA of the CDR3: TGTGCTAGTGGTTTGACTAGTCGGGGGAGCCAGTACTTC. The rearrangement uses TRBV12-5 and TRBJ2-5, with a possible D match to TRBD2 (6 bases). From germline, CDR1 is LGHNT and CDR2 FRNRAP. The CDR3 has 13 residues. V was shortened by 2 bases and J by 10 bases, with 14 bases between the two germline ends.

The CDR3 nucleotides read TGTGCCAGCTACCCTTGGGCTAGTCGTGGTGAGCAGTTCTTC. Protein sequence: CASYPWASRGEQFF. The V gene is TRBV28, the J gene TRBJ2-1; D gene ambiguous. Germline V gene data show CDR1 as MDHEN and CDR2 as SYDVKM. The V and J ends lost 8 bases and 9 bases respectively, with 20 bases between them. The CDR3 is made up of 14 amino acids.

This clonotype was recorded only once. The chain has TRBV2 and TRBJ2-1; 8 bases are shared with TRBD2. The J segment lost 0 bases and the V segment lost 1 base, leaving 2 bases of the junction unmatched. The CDR3 is 16 amino acids. CDR1 is SNHLY and CDR2 is FYNNEI in the germline V gene. The chain's CDR3 is CASSEGSGSSYNEQFF. The CDR3 DNA sequence: TGTGCCAGCAGTGAAGGAAGCGGGAGCTCCTACAATGAGCAGTTCTTC.

This chain uses TRBV5-1 with TRBJ2-1; 7 nucleotides agree with TRBD2. Germline loops: CDR1 SGHRS, CDR2 YFSETQ. V lost 6 bases to trimming and J lost 3 bases; unmatched junction nucleotides: 3. The CDR3 loop spans 13 amino acids. In DNA form, the CDR3 reads TGCGCCAGCACCCGGGGGGACTACAATGAGCAGTTCTTC. Encoded protein: CASTRGDYNEQFF.

The CDR3 sequence: CASSGTDTDTQYF. The CDR3 coding sequence is TGCGCCAGCAGTGGGACAGACACAGATACGCAGTATTTT. This chain uses TRBV4-1 with TRBJ2-3; TRBD1 matches 7 bases. With 6 bases clipped from V and 2 bases from J, the junction kept 2 bases outside the gene matches. Germline CDR1 reads MGHRA; CDR2 reads YSYEKL. The CDR3 runs 13 residues.

V is TRBV20-1 and J is TRBJ1-1; 8 bases are a match to TRBD1. This CDR3 comprises 13 residues. V shed 3 bases and J 5 bases; nucleotides not matched to a gene: 5. In germline, CDR1 is DFQATT, CDR2 SNEGSKA (reference sequence). The CDR3: CSASPDRETEAFF. CDR3 DNA: TGCAGTGCTAGCCCGGACAGGGAGACTGAAGCTTTCTTT.

V is TRBV7-9 and J is TRBJ2-7, with TRBD1 matching over 9 bases. This CDR3 comprises 15 residues. Germline V CDR1 and CDR2: SEHNR, FQNEAQ (reference sequence). The junction had 7 bases not matched to a gene; V was cut back by 5 bases and J by 2 bases. CDR3 amino acids: CASSGGRTGAYEQYF. The CDR3, as DNA: TGTGCCAGCAGCGGGGGTAGGACAGGGGCCTACGAGCAGTACTTC.

Only a few counts were recorded for this clonotype. The V gene is TRBV18, the J gene TRBJ2-5; D gene uncertain. The germline gives CDR1 KGHSH, CDR2 LQKENI. Trimming took off 5 bases at V and 4 bases at J, with 11 bases between the two ends. The CDR3 is 13 amino acids. The CDR3 DNA reads as TGTGCCAGCTCATCCGGGCCTGGAGAGACCCAGTACTTC. Translated, it gives CASSSGPGETQYF.

This clonotype was counted between two and nine times. The chain is built from TRBV6-6 and TRBJ2-7; 8 bases fit TRBD1. There are 16 residues in the CDR3. V shed 0 bases and J 7 bases; nucleotides not matched to a gene: 11. CDR1 and CDR2 from the germline V gene are MNHNY and SVGAGI (reference sequence). CDR3 sequence (DNA): TGTGCCAGCAGTTACTCTGGACAGGGTGGATGGTTAGAGCAGTACTTC. Amino acid sequence: CASSYSGQGGWLEQYF.

The CDR3 reads CAIGRNEQFF. In nucleotides, the CDR3 is TGTGCCATCGGGCGCAATGAGCAGTTCTTC. V gene TRBV28 combines with J gene TRBJ2-1; no clear D. This CDR3 spans 10 amino acids. The germline V and J ends were trimmed by 10 bases and 6 bases, with 7 bases remaining between them. Looked up from germline, CDR1 is MDHEN and CDR2 is SYDVKM.

This chain joins TRBV12-5 and TRBJ1-1, with D uncertain. Per germline, CDR1 LGHNT and CDR2 FRNRAP. Trimming took 7 bases from V and 10 from J, leaving 13 bases between them. This CDR3 is 11 amino acids long. In DNA, the CDR3 is TGTGCTAGTGCCCTTGGGATTCGAGCTTTCTTT. This gives the protein CASALGIRAFF.

This clonotype was detected a few times. V gene TRBV7-9 combines with J gene TRBJ1-5, with D tentatively TRBD1 (5 bases). Trimming stripped 5 bases from V and 5 bases from J, with 19 bases between. The CDR3 sequence is 16 residues long. Germline lookup yields CDR1 SEHNR and CDR2 FQNEAQ (reference sequence). CDR3 DNA: TGTGCCAGCAGCCCCCCGGGTCGGCAGGGCGATCAGCCCCAGCATTTT. The encoded protein is CASSPPGRQGDQPQHF.

V and J are TRBV28 and TRBJ2-1; 9 bases map to TRBD2. The CDR3 sequence is 16 residues long. Germline values: CDR1 MDHEN, CDR2 SYDVKM. Unmatched junction bases numbered 8, after V lost 2 bases and J lost 6 bases. This chain's CDR3 is CASSLPQAGGFNEQFF. The CDR3, as DNA: TGTGCCAGCAGTTTACCCCAAGCGGGAGGCTTCAATGAGCAGTTCTTC.

A remark on this clonotype: This may arise from a read error, as a much more abundant clone is one base away. As DNA, the CDR3 is TGTGCCAGCAGGTTAGCGGGAGGGCCCTACGAGCAGTACTTC. It codes for CASRLAGGPYEQYF. The gene calls are TRBV28 and TRBJ2-5; 11 bases are shared with TRBD2. The DNA end is a closer match to TRBJ2-7, so the J assignment may be wrong. CDR1 MDHEN and CDR2 SYDVKM come from the germline V gene. CDR3 length equals 14 residues.

J is TRBJ2-3 and V is TRBV15, with D possibly called TRBD1 or TRBD2 (5 bases each). CDR3 length equals 17 residues. Trimming took 5 bases from V and 0 from J, leaving 18 bases between them. CDR1 LNHNV and CDR2 YYDKDF come from the germline V gene (reference sequence). In nucleotides, the CDR3 is TGTGCCACCAGCTCCCGTGCGGGTGGGACGAGCACAGATACGCAGTATTTT. This gives the protein CATSSRAGGTSTDTQYF.